The T cell receptor beta chain under discussion was sequenced for a study of OX40 agonist ivuxolimab in advanced cancers. Study in general: Patients assigned to dose escalation were diagnosed with hepatocellular carcinoma, melanoma, renal cell or head and neck cancer.

Trimming left V 5 bases short and J 11 bases short, with 13 bases between. CDR1 and CDR2 (germline): LNHDA, SQIVND (reference sequence). The CDR3 covers 12 residues. Clones were read by immunoSEQ multiplex PCR, and TCRdb kept only the in-frame ones, dropping some. The data contain about 150,000 clones, 90% to 95% of them singletons. This clone showed up just a few times. Its cognate antigen is unknown. The study's findings and limits: Both CD4+ and CD8+ T cell populations in blood had undergone clonal expansion by week 6 at 0.1 to 3.0 mg/kg. No determination was made of the antigen specificity of the expanded peripheral T cells.

The TCR originated in an adult with an advanced solid tumor such as melanoma, head and neck, liver or kidney cancer. V and J are TRBV19 and TRBJ2-1; D unclear. This sample comprised CD4+ or CD8+ T cells sorted from blood, obtained in a trial of the OX40 agonist ivuxolimab. The CDR3 loop is CASSEWRGKQFF. The CDR3 DNA is TGTGCCAGTAGTGAGTGGCGTGGTAAGCAGTTCTTC. Supplemented by reference TRBV19 and TRBJ2-1, the full variable domain reads DGGITQSPKYLFRKEGQNVTLSCEQNLNHDAMYWYRQDPGQGLRLIYYSQIVNDFQKGDIAEGYSVSREKKESFPLTVTSAQKNPTAFYLCASSEWRGKQFFGPGTRLTVL.